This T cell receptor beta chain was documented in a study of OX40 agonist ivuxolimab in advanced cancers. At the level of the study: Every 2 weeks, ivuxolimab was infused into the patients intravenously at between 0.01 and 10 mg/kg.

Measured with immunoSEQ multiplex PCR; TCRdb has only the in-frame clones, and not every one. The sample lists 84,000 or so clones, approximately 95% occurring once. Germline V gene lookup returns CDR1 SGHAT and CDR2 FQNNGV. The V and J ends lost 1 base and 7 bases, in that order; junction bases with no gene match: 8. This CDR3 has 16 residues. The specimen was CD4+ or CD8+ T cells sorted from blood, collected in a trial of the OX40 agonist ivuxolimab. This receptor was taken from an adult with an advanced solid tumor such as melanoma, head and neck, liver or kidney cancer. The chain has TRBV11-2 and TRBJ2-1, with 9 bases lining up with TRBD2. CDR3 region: CASSLVLSSGINEQFF. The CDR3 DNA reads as TGTGCCAGCAGCTTAGTATTGTCTAGCGGGATAAATGAGCAGTTCTTC.